A single sample is the source of the 30 T cell receptor beta chains below, sequenced in a study of spatial heterogeneity in lung cancer. General study results and limits: One measure, the expanded intratumoral alpha and beta TCR count, tracked tumor mutation counts.

These receptors' antigens are unknown. MiXCR was run by TCRdb on the 5' RACE reads, yielding one entry per CDR3 protein. Of roughly 5,900 distinct CDR3 sequences in the sample, about 6.9% were seen once. Time point specified: sample taken at primary tumor resection. The input for sequencing was lung tumor tissue, taken at surgery. The receptors stem from a male donor with early-stage non-small cell lung cancer.

The gene calls are TRBV6-1 and TRBJ2-7; D tentatively fits TRBD1 or TRBD2 (5 bases each). V lost 4 bases and J 4 bases, leaving 11 bases between the germline ends. Germline-derived CDR1 and CDR2 are MNHNS and SASEGT. There are 13 residues in the CDR3. The chain's CDR3 is CASSGPGRYEQYF. CDR3 nucleotide sequence: TGTGCCAGCAGTGGTCCGGGACGTTACGAGCAGTACTTC.

This clonotype ranks as medium-sized. The chain combines TRBV28 with TRBJ1-3, with a tentative D call TRBD1 (5 bases). V was trimmed by 6 bases and J by 2 bases, leaving 14 bases between them. The CDR3 is made up of 15 amino acids. Germline-derived CDR1 and CDR2 are MDHEN and SYDVKM. The CDR3: CASSFMGGPGNTIYF. CDR3 sequence (DNA): TGTGCCAGCAGCTTTATGGGGGGACCTGGAAACACCATATATTTT. Combining the CDR3 with reference TRBV28 and TRBJ1-3 gives the whole variable domain DVKVTQSSRYLVKRTGEKVFLECVQDMDHENMFWYRQDPGLGLRLIYFSYDVKMKEKGDIPEGYSVSREKKERFSLILESASTNQTSMYLCASSFMGGPGNTIYFGEGSWLTVV.

Relative to its sample, this clonotype is medium-sized. V is TRBV6-5 and J is TRBJ2-1; D could derive from TRBD1 or TRBD2 (5 bases each). V shed 6 bases and J shed 8 bases, with 23 bases lying between them. The CDR3 runs 16 residues. Germline V CDR1 and CDR2: MNHEY, SVGAGI. CDR3 sequence (DNA): TGTGCCAGCAGGGGATGGGGGTTGCTAGAAGGAGATGAGCAGTTCTTC. This sequence encodes CASRGWGLLEGDEQFF.

By share of the sample, this clonotype is medium-sized. This sequence joins TRBV27 and TRBJ2-4, with 13 bases lining up with TRBD2. The V segment lost 5 bases and the J segment 12 bases; nucleotides outside the gene matches: 19. The CDR3 contains 18 residues. Germline CDR1 and CDR2: MNHEY and SMNVEV (reference sequence). CDR3 sequence reads: CASSPMPGLAGPPMNQYF. The CDR3 DNA sequence: TGTGCCAGCAGTCCCATGCCGGGACTAGCGGGGCCCCCAATGAATCAGTACTTC.

This clonotype ranks as medium-sized. The chain recombines TRBV28 with TRBJ1-5; TRBD1 is a possible D gene (6 bases). The germline V gene has CDR1 MDHEN and CDR2 SYDVKM. The length of the CDR3 is 13 residues. The germline V and J ends were trimmed by 8 bases and 2 bases, with 10 bases remaining between them. CDR3 amino acids: CASQGLGNQPQHF. In DNA, the CDR3 is TGTGCCAGCCAGGGGCTCGGCAATCAGCCCCAGCATTTT.

This clonotype was counted at least ten times. The rearrangement joins TRBV11-2 to TRBJ2-3, with TRBD2 matching over 9 bases. The CDR3 runs 15 residues. The germline CDR1 and CDR2 sequences are SGHAT and FQNNGV. J was trimmed by 2 bases and V by 3 bases; bases with no gene match: 3. The chain's CDR3 is CASSLAGGLTDTQYF. The CDR3 nucleotides are TGTGCCAGCAGCTTGGCGGGGGGGCTCACAGATACGCAGTATTTT.

This clonotype is labeled as medium-sized (0.01 to 0.1%). The chain employs TRBV9 and TRBJ2-5, with D perhaps assigned TRBD1 or TRBD2 (6 bases each). V was cut by 0 bases and J by 7 bases, with 10 bases left in between. Germline loops: CDR1 SGDLS, CDR2 YYNGEE. This CDR3 has 13 amino acids. In DNA form, the CDR3 reads TGTGCCAGCAGCGTAGGGGGGGCGTCGACCCAGTACTTC. It specifies CASSVGGASTQYF.

This clonotype was observed many times. The V and J genes are TRBV7-2 and TRBJ1-5, with 8 positions matching TRBD1. Trimming removed 2 bases from V and 3 bases from J; junction bases left unmatched: 9. The CDR3 consists of 17 residues. Germline values: CDR1 SGHTA, CDR2 FQGNSA. The CDR3 is CASSLKRHRGDNQPQHF. The CDR3 DNA sequence: TGTGCCAGCAGCTTAAAACGGCACAGGGGGGACAATCAGCCCCAGCATTTT.

This clonotype qualifies as medium-sized. The genes are TRBV6-1 and TRBJ1-5; D not certain. CDR3 length equals 19 residues. Trimming removed 2 bases at V and 9 bases at J, with 29 bases between. Germline loops: CDR1 MNHNS, CDR2 SASEGT. CDR3 coding DNA: TGTGCCAGCAGTGAATTTCAAGGTATCGCCACCTCAAGTCTTCGGCCCCAGCATTTT. As protein: CASSEFQGIATSSLRPQHF.

Many counts were recorded for this clonotype. CDR3 region: CASSQLKARGDEQFF. The CDR3 nucleotides read TGTGCCAGCAGCCAATTAAAGGCGCGGGGGGATGAGCAGTTCTTC. The chain carries TRBV16 and TRBJ2-1, with 8 bases matching TRBD2. The V segment lost 1 base and the J segment 8 bases; nucleotides outside the gene matches: 7. This CDR3 is built from 15 residues. Germline CDR1 reads KGHSY; CDR2 reads FQNENV.

This clonotype is medium-sized (0.01 to 0.1%) by share. The V gene is TRBV12-3 or TRBV12-4, the J gene TRBJ1-2; perhaps TRBD1 as D (5 bases). Trimming cost V 8 bases and J 5 bases, with 18 bases left between them. The CDR3 totals 14 residues. For the CDR3, the DNA is TGTGCCAGCTCACCCGGCAGGGAAGTTTATGGCTACACCTTC. Translating it yields CASSPGREVYGYTF.

This clonotype qualifies as medium-sized (0.01 to 0.1%). This chain connects TRBV6-5 to TRBJ1-1; perhaps TRBD1 as D (6 bases). CDR3 size: 13 residues. Germline loops: CDR1 MNHEY, CDR2 SVGAGI. With 6 bases removed from V and 1 base from J, the gap between germline ends came to 9 bases. Written as DNA, the CDR3 is TGTGCCAGCAGCTGGGACACGAACACTGAAGCTTTCTTT. It encodes CASSWDTNTEAFF.

By proportion, this clonotype is medium-sized. V usage is TRBV4-2 and J usage is TRBJ1-6; 7 bases are shared with TRBD1. Germline assignment: CDR1 LGHNA and CDR2 YNFKEQ. The junction had 6 bases not matched to a gene; V was cut back by 1 base and J by 6 bases. The CDR3 has 16 amino acids. The chain's CDR3 is CASSQGNTGVNSPLHF. In DNA form, the CDR3 reads TGTGCCAGCAGCCAAGGGAATACAGGGGTTAATTCACCCCTCCACTTT.

This clonotype was counted at least ten times. The genes are TRBV27 and TRBJ1-1; D remains ambiguous. Germline-derived CDR1 and CDR2 are MNHEY and SMNVEV (reference sequence). This CDR3 is 11 amino acids long. V was pared by 10 bases and J by 6 bases, with 12 bases between. The CDR3 reads CATYSGPEAFF. CDR3 nucleotides: TGTGCCACCTACTCCGGACCTGAAGCTTTCTTT.

By share, this clonotype counts as medium-sized. The chain has TRBV5-1 and TRBJ1-1; D not resolved. The V gene lost 1 base and the J gene lost 2 bases, with 12 bases spanning the gap. This CDR3 region has 15 residues. CDR1 and CDR2 (germline): SGHRS, YFSETQ. The CDR3 is CASSLRVGSNTEAFF. The CDR3 nucleotides read TGCGCCAGCAGCTTGAGAGTGGGTAGTAACACTGAAGCTTTCTTT.

This clonotype is termed medium-sized (0.01 to 0.1%). The CDR3 sequence: CASSWGPKETQYF. DNA for the CDR3: TGTGCCAGCAGCTGGGGACCTAAAGAGACCCAGTACTTC. V gene TRBV11-3 combines with J gene TRBJ2-5, with D perhaps being TRBD1 or TRBD2 (5 bases each). CDR3 length: 13 residues. Germline CDR1 is SGHNT and CDR2 is YENEEA. V was trimmed by 4 bases and J by 3 bases, leaving 9 bases between them.

The chain joins TRBV4-3 to TRBJ2-7, with 7 bases fitting TRBD2. Germline V gene sequence: CDR1 LGHNA, CDR2 YSLEER. Trimming cost V 4 bases and J 6 bases; bases outside gene matches: 9. This CDR3 comprises 14 residues. The CDR3 DNA follows: TGCGCCAGCAGCCCCGGCGGGGGACTCGGCGAGCAGTACTTC. The encoded protein is CASSPGGGLGEQYF.

This clonotype has ten or more counts. V and J are TRBV2 and TRBJ2-3; 9 nucleotides align to TRBD2. Trimming took 3 bases from V and 4 from J; bases not matched to a gene: 11. CDR3 length: 17 amino acids. Germline CDR1 SNHLY, CDR2 FYNNEI. The CDR3 DNA is TGTGCCAGCAGTGAGCCGGGACGGGCTAGCGGGGCAGATACGCAGTATTTT. Its translation is CASSEPGRASGADTQYF. The complete variable domain, with remaining parts taken from reference TRBV2 and TRBJ2-3, reads EPEVTQTPSHQVTQMGQEVILRCVPISNHLYFYWYRQILGQKVEFLVSFYNNEISEKSEIFDDQFSVERPDGSNFTLKIRSTKLEDSAMYFCASSEPGRASGADTQYFGPGTRLTVL.

By share, this clonotype counts as medium-sized. The V gene is TRBV30, the J gene TRBJ2-1, with D possibly TRBD2 on 5 matching bases. The CDR3 runs 12 residues. Germline loops: CDR1 GTSNPN, CDR2 SVGIG (reference sequence). V gave up 0 bases and J gave up 5 bases, with 5 bases separating them. CDR3 DNA: TGTGCCTGGAGTGTCGGGGACAATGAGCAGTTCTTC. Its translation is CAWSVGDNEQFF.

This clonotype showed up many times. The CDR3 nucleotides are TGCAGTGCTAGAGATCTGGCTAGCGGGAGAGCCTACGAGCAGTACTTC. Amino acid sequence: CSARDLASGRAYEQYF. This chain connects TRBV20-1 to TRBJ2-7; 10 nucleotides align to TRBD2. Losses at the gene ends were 0 bases for V and 2 bases for J; bases not matched to a gene: 7. The length of the CDR3 is 16 residues. The V gene's germline CDR1 is DFQATT and CDR2 SNEGSKA (reference sequence).

Judged by abundance, this clonotype is medium-sized. This rearrangement joins TRBV9 to TRBJ2-1, with 8 bases aligning to TRBD2. The CDR3 length is 14 residues. CDR1 and CDR2 from the germline V gene are SGDLS and YYNGEE. V dropped 0 bases and J dropped 9; count of bases not matched to a gene: 5. CDR3 nucleotides: TGTGCCAGCAGCGTAGGGGGACTAGAGCTTGAGCAGTTCTTC. Encoded protein: CASSVGGLELEQFF. The variable domain in full, with the rest retrieved from reference TRBV9 and TRBJ2-1, is DSGVTQTPKHLITATGQRVTLRCSPRSGDLSVYWYQQSLDQGLQFLIQYYNGEERAKGNILERFSAQQFPDLHSELNLSSLELGDSALYFCASSVGGLELEQFFGPGTRLTVL.

Relative to its sample, this clonotype is medium-sized. The chain links TRBV18 to TRBJ2-3; possibly TRBD1 or TRBD2 for D (5 bases each). The length of the CDR3 is 15 residues. V lost 4 bases, J lost 2 bases, and 13 bases lay in between. Germline values: CDR1 KGHSH, CDR2 LQKENI. This chain's CDR3 is CASSHGTRLTDTQYF. The CDR3 nucleotides are TGTGCCAGCTCACACGGGACCCGCCTCACAGATACGCAGTATTTT.

This clonotype was counted at least ten times. The chain combines TRBV20-1 with TRBJ2-7; D unclear. Germline V CDR1 and CDR2: DFQATT, SNEGSKA (reference sequence). CDR3 length equals 12 residues. The CDR3 region has the DNA TGCAGGGCATGGGGTTCCTCCTACGAGCAGTACTTC. Translation: CRAWGSSYEQYF.

In its sample, this clonotype was seen many times. The CDR3 region has the DNA TGTGCCAGCAGTTTCCTAACCTCAGAGACCCAGTACTTC. This translates into CASSFLTSETQYF. The V gene is TRBV12-3 or TRBV12-4, the J gene TRBJ2-5; D uncertain. The CDR3 totals 13 residues. Trimming shortened V by 3 bases and J by 4 bases, and 9 bases separated the two germline ends.

This clonotype ranks as medium-sized. The chain has TRBV7-9 and TRBJ2-1, with D perhaps assigned TRBD1 or TRBD2 (5 bases each). Germline values: CDR1 SEHNR, CDR2 FQNEAQ (reference sequence). This CDR3 contains 16 residues. Trimming cost V 2 bases and J 8 bases, with 19 bases left between them. CDR3 sequence: CASSLRGVGAGDEQFF. The DNA for the CDR3 is TGTGCCAGCAGCTTAAGAGGCGTTGGGGCCGGGGATGAGCAGTTCTTC.

This clonotype was seen ten or more times. The genes are TRBV6-2 or TRBV6-3 and TRBJ1-1, with D perhaps TRBD1 (5 bases). The CDR3 is made up of 12 amino acids. V lost 11 bases and J lost 1, with 11 bases in between. Germline V gene data show CDR1 as MNHEY and CDR2 as SVGEGT. The DNA for the CDR3 is TGTGCCTCCAGAACAGGGAACACTGAAGCTTTCTTT. Translating gives CASRTGNTEAFF.

This clonotype qualifies as medium-sized. The chain combines TRBV5-8 with TRBJ2-7; 9 nucleotides match TRBD1. The CDR3 spans 14 residues. J lost 1 base, V lost 4 bases, and 3 bases had no gene match. Germline CDR1 SGHTS, CDR2 YDEGEE. In nucleotides, the CDR3 is TGTGCCAGCAGCAAGGGACAGGGATCCTACGAGCAGTACTTC. Residues: CASSKGQGSYEQYF.

By sample fraction, this clonotype is medium-sized. The chain employs TRBV20-1 and TRBJ1-5; a possible D gene is TRBD1 (5 bases). V was shortened by 0 bases and J by 7 bases, with 13 bases between the two germline ends. This CDR3 comprises 14 residues. The germline V gene has CDR1 DFQATT and CDR2 SNEGSKA (reference sequence). The CDR3 region is CSAREPGGGQPQHF. DNA for the CDR3: TGCAGTGCTAGAGAACCCGGGGGAGGACAGCCCCAGCATTTT.

By share, this clonotype counts as medium-sized. In nucleotides, the CDR3 is TGTGCCTGGAGTGGGGACAGAAGAGCGGGAAACCCCGGGGAGCTGTTTTTT. It specifies CAWSGDRRAGNPGELFF. The chain has TRBV30 and TRBJ2-2, with D perhaps matching TRBD1 or TRBD2 (7 bases each). This CDR3 spans 17 amino acids. Germline V CDR1 and CDR2: GTSNPN, SVGIG (reference sequence). The ends were cut back, 1 base at V and 6 bases at J, with 21 bases in the middle.

This clonotype qualifies as medium-sized. The chain recombines TRBV27 with TRBJ1-3; weak D call: TRBD1 (6 bases). V gave up 4 bases and J gave up 0 bases, with 10 bases separating them. This CDR3 spans 15 amino acids. In germline, CDR1 is MNHEY, CDR2 SMNVEV (reference sequence). The chain's CDR3 is CASSSQGYSGNTIYF. The CDR3 coding sequence is TGTGCCAGCAGTTCACAGGGATACTCTGGAAACACCATATATTTT.